The 14 T cell receptor beta chains reported below all come from one sample, sequenced in a study of blood T cell repertoires in COVID-19. Assay used: immunoSEQ multiplex PCR; TCRdb lists only in-frame clones, some missing. The profile covers 150,000 to 200,000 clones, with roughly 82% appearing a single time and around 5.5% taken by the ten largest. The sequencing sample was made of PBMCs or T cells enriched from blood (not recorded which). All receptors derive from a woman aged 60-75 years with acute COVID-19.

The chain couples TRBV6-1 to TRBJ1-6; possible D gene TRBD1, 6 bases. The V gene lost 11 bases and the J gene lost 7 bases, with 15 bases spanning the gap. The CDR3 runs to 13 residues. Germline V gives CDR1 MNHNS, CDR2 SASEGT. Here the CDR3 DNA reads TGTGCCGGCCGTGACAGGCCAAATTCACCCCTCCACTTT. This translates into CAGRDRPNSPLHF.

The V call is TRBV5-4, the J call TRBJ2-7; TRBD1 matches at 10 bases. CDR3 length: 15 residues. CDR1 SGHNT and CDR2 YYREEE come from the germline V gene (reference sequence). Germline trimming cut 4 bases from V and 7 bases from J; bases unmatched to any gene: 11. The CDR3 nucleotides are TGTGCCAGCAGCCCGGGACAGGGGTTGGGTATAGAGCAGTACTTC. This gives the protein CASSPGQGLGIEQYF.

The chain combines TRBV7-2 with TRBJ1-5; 11 nucleotides match TRBD1. J gave up 5 bases and V 5 bases, and 5 bases lay outside the gene matches. CDR1 is SGHTA, CDR2 FQGNSA, per germline. The CDR3 covers 15 residues. CDR3 protein: CASSTRDRGYQPQHF. The CDR3 bases are TGTGCCAGCAGCACGCGGGACAGGGGGTATCAGCCCCAGCATTTT. The variable domain in full, completed from reference TRBV7-2 and TRBJ1-5, reads GAGVSQSPSNKVTEKGKDVELRCDPISGHTALYWYRQSLGQGLEFLIYFQGNSAPDKSGLPSDRFSAERTGGSVSTLTIQRTQQEDSAVYLCASSTRDRGYQPQHFGDGTRLSIL.

This chain connects TRBV3-1 (or the pseudogene TRBV3-2) to TRBJ1-2, with D possibly matching TRBD1 (5 bases). The length of the CDR3 is 16 residues. V dropped 3 bases and J dropped 6 bases, with 20 bases sitting between them. Germline V lookup: CDR1 LGHDT, CDR2 YNNKEL (reference sequence). The chain's CDR3 is CASSHPAGLGANGYTF. The CDR3 bases are TGTGCCAGCAGCCACCCGGCCGGCCTTGGGGCCAATGGCTACACCTTC.

The chain joins TRBV19 to TRBJ2-7; a possible D gene is TRBD1 (6 bases). This CDR3 has 13 amino acids. Trimming removed 3 bases at V and 3 bases at J, with 9 bases between. Germline V lookup: CDR1 LNHDA, CDR2 SQIVND (reference sequence). CDR3 region: CASSMAQGYEQYF. Here the CDR3 DNA reads TGTGCCAGTAGTATGGCACAGGGCTACGAGCAGTACTTC. The full variable domain, rest sourced from reference TRBV19 and TRBJ2-7, is DGGITQSPKYLFRKEGQNVTLSCEQNLNHDAMYWYRQDPGQGLRLIYYSQIVNDFQKGDIAEGYSVSREKKESFPLTVTSAQKNPTAFYLCASSMAQGYEQYFGPGTRLTVT.

The CDR3 loop reads CASSLQGESGNTIYF. In DNA, the CDR3 is TGTGCCAGCAGCTTACAGGGAGAGTCCGGAAACACCATATATTTT. The chain employs TRBV5-5 and TRBJ1-3; a possible D gene is TRBD1 (6 bases). Trimming left V 2 bases short and J 4 bases short, with 13 bases between. The germline CDR1 and CDR2 sequences are SGHKS and YYEKEE (reference sequence). The CDR3 covers 15 residues.

CDR3 DNA: TGTGCCAGCAGCCAACCTAGCGGGGCCCACAATGAGCAGTTCTTC. Translation: CASSQPSGAHNEQFF. The rearrangement links TRBV4-2 to TRBJ2-1; 9 bases map to TRBD2. The germline gives CDR1 LGHNA, CDR2 YNFKEQ. The CDR3 sequence is 15 residues long. After removal of 2 bases from V and 5 bases from J, the junction contained 4 bases not matched to a gene.

A single count supports this clone. This chain connects TRBV9 to TRBJ2-3; TRBD1 matches 10 bases. CDR1 and CDR2 from the germline V gene are SGDLS and YYNGEE. V shed 4 bases, J shed 1 base, and the junction held 21 bases outside the gene matches. The CDR3 loop spans 21 amino acids. CDR3 protein: CASSITAFGTGAALGTDTQYF. The CDR3 DNA reads as TGTGCCAGCAGCATTACGGCTTTTGGGACAGGGGCTGCCTTGGGCACAGATACGCAGTATTTT. Filled out from reference TRBV9 and TRBJ2-3, the complete variable domain reads DSGVTQTPKHLITATGQRVTLRCSPRSGDLSVYWYQQSLDQGLQFLIQYYNGEERAKGNILERFSAQQFPDLHSELNLSSLELGDSALYFCASSITAFGTGAALGTDTQYFGPGTRLTVL.

The table lists this clone with a few counts. V gene TRBV6-2 or TRBV6-3 combines with J gene TRBJ2-3; 7 bases are shared with TRBD1. The CDR3 totals 15 residues. The V gene's germline CDR1 is MNHEY and CDR2 SVGEGT. V was clipped by 0 bases and J by 2 bases; unmatched bases: 2. CDR3 bases: TGTGCCAGCAGTTACTCGGGGACAGTCACAGATACGCAGTATTTT. This encodes CASSYSGTVTDTQYF.

The rearrangement links TRBV6-5 to TRBJ2-1; no definite D call. Germline V gene sequence: CDR1 MNHEY, CDR2 SVGAGI. Trimming took 8 bases from V and 8 from J, leaving 10 bases between them. The CDR3 has 11 amino acids. CDR3 nucleotide sequence: TGTGCCAGCCATGAGGCTGATGAGCAGTTCTTC. Translated, it gives CASHEADEQFF.

This clone was detected a few times. The chain recombines TRBV27 with TRBJ2-3; TRBD2 matches 13 bases. Trimming took 6 bases from V and 4 from J; bases not matched to a gene: 7. The V gene's germline CDR1 is MNHEY and CDR2 SMNVEV (reference sequence). The CDR3 totals 16 residues. The CDR3 spells CASSRGLAGAPDTQYF. CDR3 nucleotides: TGTGCCAGCAGCCGCGGACTAGCGGGGGCTCCAGATACGCAGTATTTT.

The chain's CDR3 is CAWSPGFGANVLTF. The CDR3 nucleotides read TGTGCCTGGAGTCCCGGGTTTGGGGCCAACGTCCTGACTTTC. This sequence joins TRBV30 and TRBJ2-6; unclear D gene. Germline CDR1 reads GTSNPN; CDR2 reads SVGIG (reference sequence). Trimming took 2 bases from V and 3 from J, leaving 8 bases between them. This CDR3 has 14 residues.

The J gene is TRBJ2-1, the V gene TRBV12-1; TRBD2 reflects the table's D call only, with no check against the DNA. TRBV12-1 is given as a pseudogene. The CDR3 loop spans 14 amino acids. The CDR3 loop reads CASSPTGGYNEQFF. The CDR3 DNA sequence: TGTGCCAGCAGCCCTACCGGCGGATACAATGAGCAGTTCTTC.

The J gene is TRBJ1-2, the V gene TRBV19; no clear D gene. The V end was cut by 5 bases, the J end by 5 bases, with 15 bases between. The CDR3 is 14 amino acids. Germline lookup yields CDR1 LNHDA and CDR2 SQIVND (reference sequence). CDR3 sequence reads: CASSWGGPLYGYTF. In nucleotides, the CDR3 is TGTGCCAGTAGTTGGGGAGGTCCCCTTTATGGCTACACCTTC. The variable domain in full, with the rest retrieved from reference TRBV19 and TRBJ1-2, is DGGITQSPKYLFRKEGQNVTLSCEQNLNHDAMYWYRQDPGQGLRLIYYSQIVNDFQKGDIAEGYSVSREKKESFPLTVTSAQKNPTAFYLCASSWGGPLYGYTFGSGTRLTVV.